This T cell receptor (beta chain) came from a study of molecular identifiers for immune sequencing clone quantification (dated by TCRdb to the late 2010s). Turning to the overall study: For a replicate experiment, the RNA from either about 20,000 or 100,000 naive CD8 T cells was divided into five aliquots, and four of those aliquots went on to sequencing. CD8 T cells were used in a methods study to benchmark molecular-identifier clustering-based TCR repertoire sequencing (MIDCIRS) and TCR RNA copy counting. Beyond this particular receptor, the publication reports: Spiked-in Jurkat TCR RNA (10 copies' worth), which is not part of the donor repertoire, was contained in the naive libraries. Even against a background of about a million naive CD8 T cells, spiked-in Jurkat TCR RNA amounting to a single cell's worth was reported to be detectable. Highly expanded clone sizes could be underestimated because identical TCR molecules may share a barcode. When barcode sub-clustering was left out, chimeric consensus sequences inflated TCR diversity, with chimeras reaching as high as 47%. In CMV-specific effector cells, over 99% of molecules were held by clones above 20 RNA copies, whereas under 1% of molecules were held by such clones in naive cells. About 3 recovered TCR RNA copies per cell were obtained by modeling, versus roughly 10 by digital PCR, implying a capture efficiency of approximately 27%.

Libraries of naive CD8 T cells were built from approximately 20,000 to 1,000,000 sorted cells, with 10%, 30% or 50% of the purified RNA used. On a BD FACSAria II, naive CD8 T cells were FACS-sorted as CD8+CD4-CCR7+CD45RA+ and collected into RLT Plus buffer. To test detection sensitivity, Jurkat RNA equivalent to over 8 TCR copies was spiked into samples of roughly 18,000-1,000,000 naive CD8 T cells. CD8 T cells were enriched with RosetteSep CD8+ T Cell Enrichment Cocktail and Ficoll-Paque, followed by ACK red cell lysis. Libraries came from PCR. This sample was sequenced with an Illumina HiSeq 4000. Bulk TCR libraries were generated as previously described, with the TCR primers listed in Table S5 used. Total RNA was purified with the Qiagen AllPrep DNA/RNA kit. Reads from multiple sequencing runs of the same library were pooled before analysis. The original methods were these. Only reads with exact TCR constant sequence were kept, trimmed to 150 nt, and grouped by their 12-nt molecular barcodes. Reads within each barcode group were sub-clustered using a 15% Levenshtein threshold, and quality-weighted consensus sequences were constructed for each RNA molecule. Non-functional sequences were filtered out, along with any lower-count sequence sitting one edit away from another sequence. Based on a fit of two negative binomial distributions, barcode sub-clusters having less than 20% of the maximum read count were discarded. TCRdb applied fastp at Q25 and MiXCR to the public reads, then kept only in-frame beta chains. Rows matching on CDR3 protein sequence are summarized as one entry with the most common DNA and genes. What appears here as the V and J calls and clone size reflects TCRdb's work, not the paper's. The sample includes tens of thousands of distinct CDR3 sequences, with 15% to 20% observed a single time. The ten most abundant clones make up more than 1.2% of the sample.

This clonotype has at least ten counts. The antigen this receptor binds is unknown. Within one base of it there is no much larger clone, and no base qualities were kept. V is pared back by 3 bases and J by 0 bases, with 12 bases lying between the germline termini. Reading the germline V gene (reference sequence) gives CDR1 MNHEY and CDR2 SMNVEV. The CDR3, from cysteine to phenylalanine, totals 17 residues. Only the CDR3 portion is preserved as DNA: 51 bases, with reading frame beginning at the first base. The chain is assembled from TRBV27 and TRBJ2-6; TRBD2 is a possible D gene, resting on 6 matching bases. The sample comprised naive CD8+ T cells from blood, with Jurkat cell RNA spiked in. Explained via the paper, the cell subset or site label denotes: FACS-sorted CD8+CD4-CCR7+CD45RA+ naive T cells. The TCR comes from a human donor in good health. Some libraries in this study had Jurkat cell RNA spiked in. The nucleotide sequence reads TGTGCCAGCAGTTTGGTCGGGGGTAACTCTGGGGCCAACGTCCTGACTTTC. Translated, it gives CASSLVGGNSGANVLTF.